A single sample is the source of the 27 T cell receptor beta chains below, sequenced in a study of OX40 agonist ivuxolimab in advanced cancers. TCRdb keeps only in-frame clones here, not all; method: immunoSEQ multiplex PCR. The sample records approximately 29,000 clones, 80% to 85% being singletons. The sample in question was CD4+ or CD8+ T cells sorted from blood, obtained in a trial of the OX40 agonist ivuxolimab. These receptors originate from an adult with an advanced solid tumor such as melanoma, head and neck, liver or kidney cancer.

The CDR3 loop is CASSSPASSSYEQYF. CDR3 nucleotides: TGTGCCAGCAGCTCGCCTGCGTCGAGCTCCTACGAGCAGTACTTC. V and J are TRBV5-4 and TRBJ2-7, with D hard to call. Germline CDR1 reads SGHNT; CDR2 reads YYREEE (reference sequence). V gave up 3 bases and J gave up 0 bases, with 13 bases separating them. This CDR3 has 15 amino acids. Complete variable domain (other parts from reference TRBV5-4 and TRBJ2-7): ETGVTQSPTHLIKTRGQQVTLRCSSQSGHNTVSWYQQALGQGPQFIFQYYREEENGRGNFPPRFSGLQFPNYSSELNVNALELDDSALYLCASSSPASSSYEQYFGPGTRLTVT.

The chain has TRBV7-2 and TRBJ2-7; TRBD1 matches at 8 bases. The CDR3 has 17 amino acids. From germline, CDR1 is SGHTA and CDR2 FQGNSA. V lost 6 bases and J lost 0; bases outside the gene matches: 13. CDR3 amino acids: CASSSPGGAVHSYEQYF. CDR3 bases: TGTGCCAGCAGTTCCCCAGGGGGCGCCGTCCACTCCTACGAGCAGTACTTC. The complete variable domain, with remaining parts taken from reference TRBV7-2 and TRBJ2-7, reads GAGVSQSPSNKVTEKGKDVELRCDPISGHTALYWYRQSLGQGLEFLIYFQGNSAPDKSGLPSDRFSAERTGGSVSTLTIQRTQQEDSAVYLCASSSPGGAVHSYEQYFGPGTRLTVT.

The chain has TRBV10-3 and TRBJ1-6; no clear D. The germline V and J ends were trimmed by 2 bases and 12 bases, with 8 bases remaining between them. Germline CDR1 reads ENHRY; CDR2 reads SYGVKD. CDR3 size: 12 residues. CDR3 sequence (DNA): TGTGCCATCAGTGAGATGGGTGAACCCCTCCACTTT. Amino acid sequence: CAISEMGEPLHF.

The chain has TRBV11-3 and TRBJ2-7; D is unresolved. Germline CDR1 and CDR2: SGHNT and YENEEA. Trimming removed 5 bases from V and 6 bases from J, with 23 bases in between. The CDR3 is made up of 16 amino acids. This CDR3 reads CASSRARMGIKSEQYF. The CDR3 nucleotides are TGTGCCAGCAGCCGAGCGCGAATGGGTATTAAGAGCGAGCAGTACTTC.

J is TRBJ2-6 and V is TRBV29-1; D unclear. This CDR3 has 12 amino acids. V lost 4 bases and J lost 4, with 5 bases in between. Germline CDR1 reads SQVTM; CDR2 reads ANQGSEA. CDR3 DNA: TGCAGCGTTGGAGAAGGGGCCAACGTCCTGACTTTC. Amino acids: CSVGEGANVLTF. Combining the CDR3 with reference TRBV29-1 and TRBJ2-6 gives the whole variable domain SAVISQKPSRDICQRGTSLTIQCQVDSQVTMMFWYRQQPGQSLTLIATANQGSEATYESGFVIDKFPISRPNLTFSTLTVSNMSPEDSSIYLCSVGEGANVLTFGAGSRLTVL.

The rearrangement uses TRBV2 and TRBJ2-7; 9 nucleotides agree with TRBD2. Germline lookup yields CDR1 SNHLY and CDR2 FYNNEI. This CDR3 is 14 amino acids long. Losses at the gene ends were 4 bases for V and 2 bases for J; bases not matched to a gene: 3. This CDR3 is CASSGTSVAYEQYF. CDR3 DNA: TGTGCCAGCAGTGGGACTAGCGTTGCCTACGAGCAGTACTTC.

The chain couples TRBV7-9 to TRBJ2-7, with no clear D. The CDR3 length is 13 residues. Germline-derived CDR1 and CDR2 are SEHNR and FQNEAQ (reference sequence). Trimming removed 4 bases from V and 0 bases from J, with 7 bases in between. CDR3 loop: CASSSDGSYEQYF. CDR3 DNA sequence: TGTGCCAGCAGCTCGGACGGCTCCTACGAGCAGTACTTC.

V and J are TRBV9 and TRBJ2-3; D is possibly TRBD2 (5 bases). CDR1 is SGDLS, CDR2 YYNGEE, per germline. This CDR3 has 15 residues. V lost 2 bases and J 0 bases, leaving 10 bases between the germline ends. CDR3 sequence: CASSVSGPSTDTQYF. The CDR3 nucleotides read TGTGCCAGCAGCGTCAGCGGACCTAGCACAGATACGCAGTATTTT.

The rearrangement uses TRBV27 and TRBJ2-4; 14 bases agree with TRBD2. V was pared by 6 bases and J by 0 bases, with 7 bases of the junction left unmatched. CDR3 length: 18 amino acids. Germline V gene data show CDR1 as MNHEY and CDR2 as SMNVEV (reference sequence). CDR3: CASRPGLAGGLAKNIQYF. CDR3 bases: TGTGCCAGCAGGCCCGGACTAGCGGGAGGATTAGCCAAAAACATTCAGTACTTC.

The chain carries TRBV11-3 and TRBJ2-3; 10 bases agree with TRBD2. The germline V gene has CDR1 SGHNT and CDR2 YENEEA. This CDR3 is built from 16 residues. V trimming: 2 bases; J trimming: 9 bases; junction bases outside the gene matches: 11. This CDR3 is CASSLRNGLAGETQYF. Written as DNA, the CDR3 is TGTGCCAGCAGCTTAAGGAACGGGCTAGCGGGGGAGACGCAGTATTTT.

The CDR3 region has the DNA TGTGCCAGCAGTTACTCACCCGGAGGCCCCTACGAGCAGTACTTC. It codes for CASSYSPGGPYEQYF. The chain is built from TRBV6-5 and TRBJ2-7; perhaps TRBD2 as D (5 bases). The CDR3 totals 15 residues. Germline CDR1 is MNHEY and CDR2 is SVGAGI. The V end was cut by 0 bases, the J end by 2 bases, with 11 bases between.

The V call is TRBV9, the J call TRBJ2-7; D gene ambiguous. The V and J ends lost 0 bases and 2 bases respectively, with 9 bases between them. Germline loops: CDR1 SGDLS, CDR2 YYNGEE. The CDR3 loop spans 14 amino acids. In DNA form, the CDR3 reads TGTGCCAGCAGCGTAGCTGTCTCAGCCTACGAGCAGTACTTC. Protein product: CASSVAVSAYEQYF.

A single count supports this clone. The chain employs TRBV6-1 and TRBJ1-2, with 8 bases matching TRBD1. This CDR3 is 15 amino acids long. CDR1 is MNHNS, CDR2 SASEGT, per germline. Trimming cost V 6 bases and J 2 bases; bases outside gene matches: 8. The CDR3 nucleotides read TGTGCCAGCAGCGACTGGACAGGGCCAAACTATGGCTACACCTTC. It is translated as CASSDWTGPNYGYTF.

V gene TRBV5-6 combines with J gene TRBJ2-5, with no clear D. The end of the DNA is better explained by TRBJ2-7, so the J call may be wrong. The CDR3 is made up of 14 amino acids. Germline loops: CDR1 SGHDT, CDR2 YYEEEE. CDR3 amino acids: CASSPGRPVGEQYF. CDR3 sequence (DNA): TGTGCCAGCAGTCCAGGACGGCCAGTGGGCGAGCAGTACTTC.

The genes are TRBV12-5 and TRBJ1-2; TRBD1 might be the D (5 bases). V was cut by 6 bases and J by 4 bases, with 12 bases left in between. Germline-derived CDR1 and CDR2 are LGHNT and FRNRAP. The CDR3 runs 13 residues. The CDR3 nucleotides read TGTGCTAGTGGAAAAGAGGGACGCTATGGCTACACCTTC. It yields the protein CASGKEGRYGYTF. Combining the CDR3 with reference TRBV12-5 and TRBJ1-2 gives the whole variable domain DARVTQTPRHKVTEMGQEVTMRCQPILGHNTVFWYRQTMMQGLELLAYFRNRAPLDDSGMPKDRFSAEMPDATLATLKIQPSEPRDSAVYFCASGKEGRYGYTFGSGTRLTVV.

This chain joins TRBV10-3 and TRBJ2-5; D might be TRBD2 (5 bases). Germline V gene lookup returns CDR1 ENHRY and CDR2 SYGVKD. The germline V and J ends were trimmed by 0 bases and 2 bases, with 13 bases remaining between them. The CDR3 runs 16 residues. The CDR3 sequence: CAISESWRAEQETQYF. Written as DNA, the CDR3 is TGTGCCATCAGTGAGTCTTGGCGGGCAGAACAAGAGACCCAGTACTTC.

The rearrangement uses TRBV7-9 and TRBJ2-1; TRBD1 is a possible D gene (6 bases). Trimming shortened V by 2 bases and J by 8 bases, and 13 bases separated the two germline ends. The CDR3 has 14 residues. Germline V gives CDR1 SEHNR, CDR2 FQNEAQ (reference sequence). The CDR3 DNA reads TGTGCCAGCAGCTTATTTCGGACAGATGATGAGCAGTTCTTC. It codes for CASSLFRTDDEQFF.

The chain employs TRBV11-2 and TRBJ1-4; 12 bases are shared with TRBD1. The germline CDR1 and CDR2 sequences are SGHAT and FQNNGV. J was trimmed by 8 bases and V by 4 bases; bases with no gene match: 5. This CDR3 comprises 15 residues. DNA of the CDR3: TGTGCCAGCAGCTCGGGACAGGGGGCAGGGGAAAAACTGTTTTTT. It translates to CASSSGQGAGEKLFF. Filled out from reference TRBV11-2 and TRBJ1-4, the complete variable domain reads EAGVAQSPRYKIIEKRQSVAFWCNPISGHATLYWYQQILGQGPKLLIQFQNNGVVDDSQLPKDRFSAERLKGVDSTLKIQPAKLEDSAVYLCASSSGQGAGEKLFFGSGTQLSVL.

The chain links TRBV4-3 to TRBJ1-2; D gene ambiguous. This CDR3 has 15 amino acids. From germline, CDR1 is LGHNA and CDR2 YSLEER. The V end was cut by 2 bases, the J end by 4 bases, with 14 bases between. CDR3 DNA sequence: TGCGCCAGCAGCCAATCCTCGCGGGGTCTCTATGGCTACACCTTC. Translated, it gives CASSQSSRGLYGYTF.

The chain is built from TRBV5-1 and TRBJ1-2; D perhaps matches TRBD1 (6 bases). Germline V lookup: CDR1 SGHRS, CDR2 YFSETQ. This CDR3 spans 16 amino acids. The germline V and J ends were trimmed by 4 bases and 6 bases, with 22 bases remaining between them. Here the CDR3 DNA reads TGCGCCAGCAGCCCCCTCCTCGGGGGCCAGAAGGATGGCTACACCTTC. Its protein is CASSPLLGGQKDGYTF.

The chain combines TRBV11-2 with TRBJ1-2, with 9 bases matching TRBD1. With 5 bases clipped from V and 5 bases from J, the junction kept 6 bases outside the gene matches. The CDR3 extends over 14 amino acids. Germline loops: CDR1 SGHAT, CDR2 FQNNGV. Here the CDR3 reads CASSATGGGYGYTF. The CDR3 DNA reads as TGTGCCAGCAGCGCCACAGGGGGCGGGTATGGCTACACCTTC.

The rearrangement links TRBV13 to TRBJ1-3; no reliable D call. Deletions cut 5 bases from V and 0 bases from J, with 5 bases between. The CDR3 has 13 residues. Germline-derived CDR1 and CDR2 are PRHDT and FYEKMQ (reference sequence). The CDR3 nucleotides are TGTGCCAGCAGCCAATTCTCTGGAAACACCATATATTTT. Translating gives CASSQFSGNTIYF.

The genes are TRBV4-1 and TRBJ2-2, with no clear D. V gave up 4 bases and J gave up 0 bases, with 9 bases separating them. CDR3 length: 15 residues. Germline-derived CDR1 and CDR2 are MGHRA and YSYEKL. CDR3 sequence reads: CASSRHETNTGELFF. For the CDR3, the DNA is TGCGCCAGCAGCCGACACGAAACGAACACCGGGGAGCTGTTTTTT.

The chain has TRBV5-6 and TRBJ1-3; TRBD1 aligns across 8 bases. V gave up 3 bases and J gave up 5 bases; unmatched junction bases: 10. The CDR3 runs 16 residues. CDR1 and CDR2 from the germline V gene are SGHDT and YYEEEE. The CDR3 coding sequence is TGTGCCAGCAGCTACGGGACAGGCCAGTACCGAAACACCATATATTTT. It translates to CASSYGTGQYRNTIYF.

CDR3 coding DNA: TGTGCCAGTAAACTAGCGGGGGAGGAGACCCAGTACTTC. It is translated as CASKLAGEETQYF. V gene TRBV19 combines with J gene TRBJ2-5, with 11 positions matching TRBD2. Germline CDR1 is LNHDA and CDR2 is SQIVND (reference sequence). The CDR3 spans 13 residues. With V trimmed by 7 bases and J by 5 bases, 3 bases remained unmatched.

This CDR3 reads CASSIWDRDSSGNTIYF. In nucleotides, the CDR3 is TGTGCCAGTAGTATATGGGACAGGGACAGCTCTGGAAACACCATATATTTT. The V gene is TRBV19, the J gene TRBJ1-3; 9 bases match TRBD1. After removal of 2 bases from V and 0 bases from J, the junction contained 5 bases not matched to a gene. The CDR3 length is 17 residues. Germline CDR1 and CDR2: LNHDA and SQIVND (reference sequence). Complete variable domain (other parts from reference TRBV19 and TRBJ1-3): DGGITQSPKYLFRKEGQNVTLSCEQNLNHDAMYWYRQDPGQGLRLIYYSQIVNDFQKGDIAEGYSVSREKKESFPLTVTSAQKNPTAFYLCASSIWDRDSSGNTIYFGEGSWLTVV.

This clone was found once. The same CDR3 can be traced to other DNA sequences in this sample. The V and J genes are TRBV5-4 and TRBJ2-1, with D possibly matching TRBD2 (7 bases). CDR3 length: 16 amino acids. Germline CDR1 is SGHNT and CDR2 is YYREEE (reference sequence). The germline V and J ends were trimmed by 2 bases and 10 bases, with 22 bases remaining between them. The CDR3 protein is CASSLPLGGLKDEQFF. CDR3 DNA sequence: TGTGCCAGCAGCTTACCCTTGGGGGGGCTGAAGGACGAGCAGTTCTTC.